These 17 T cell receptor beta chains were all obtained from the same sample, sequenced in a study of beta chain features in type 1 diabetes. As every portion of the isolated RNA was reverse transcribed, the sequencing read expressed TCRB transcripts. Method: immunoSEQ multiplex PCR; TCRdb's copy keeps in-frame clones and lacks some. The data contain about 620,000 clones, roughly 16% of them singletons. The specimen was naive CD4+ T cells from blood. These receptors originate from a man younger than 30 in good health.

This clone was picked up a small number of times. The chain recombines TRBV7-9 with TRBJ2-1; no definite D call. Germline CDR1 reads SEHNR; CDR2 reads FQNEAQ (reference sequence). V shed 11 bases and J shed 4 bases, with 18 bases lying between them. The length of the CDR3 is 14 residues. The CDR3 sequence: CAGTTLGRYNEQFF. The CDR3, as DNA: TGTGCCGGCACTACTCTCGGGCGTTACAATGAGCAGTTCTTC.

A few counts support this clone. The chain employs TRBV28 and TRBJ1-2; no clear D. The CDR3 is 14 amino acids. The V end was cut by 8 bases, the J end by 4 bases, with 17 bases between. The germline gives CDR1 MDHEN, CDR2 SYDVKM. The CDR3 reads CASRGAPGLYGYTF. The CDR3 DNA follows: TGTGCCAGCCGCGGAGCCCCCGGCCTCTATGGCTACACCTTC.

The V call is TRBV7-3, the J call TRBJ2-2, with D unclear. CDR3 size: 14 residues. V was clipped by 2 bases and J by 6 bases, with 10 bases between them. From germline, CDR1 is SGHTA and CDR2 FQGTGA. CDR3 loop: CASSLSRPAGELFF. The DNA of the CDR3 is TGTGCCAGCAGCTTATCGAGGCCGGCCGGGGAGCTGTTTTTT. Full variable domain (outside the CDR3, taken from reference TRBV7-3 and TRBJ2-2): GAGVSQTPSNKVTEKGKYVELRCDPISGHTALYWYRQSLGQGPEFLIYFQGTGAADDSGLPNDRFFAVRPEGSVSTLKIQRTERGDSAVYLCASSLSRPAGELFFGEGSRLTVL.

This clone showed up just a few times. The V call is TRBV5-6, the J call TRBJ2-1, with 9 bases matching TRBD2. The V and J ends lost 5 bases and 0 bases, in that order; junction bases with no gene match: 6. The CDR3 extends over 16 amino acids. The germline gives CDR1 SGHDT, CDR2 YYEEEE. The CDR3 sequence is CASSTSGPVSYNEQFF. The CDR3 region has the DNA TGTGCCAGCAGTACTAGCGGGCCCGTCTCCTACAATGAGCAGTTCTTC.

In this sample, this clone turned up a few times. CDR3 residues: CASSFHKGATNEKLFF. In DNA form, the CDR3 reads TGTGCCAGCAGCTTTCATAAGGGGGCAACTAATGAAAAACTGTTTTTT. The rearrangement links TRBV11-2 to TRBJ1-4, with a possible D match to TRBD1 (6 bases). Deletions cut 3 bases from V and 0 bases from J, with 11 bases between. The CDR3 has 16 residues. Germline V lookup: CDR1 SGHAT, CDR2 FQNNGV.

In its sample, this clone was seen a few times. The V call is TRBV7-8, the J call TRBJ1-1; TRBD1 matches at 8 bases. Germline V CDR1 and CDR2: SGHVS, FQNEAQ. The V and J ends lost 8 bases and 2 bases, in that order; junction bases with no gene match: 4. This CDR3 comprises 13 residues. The CDR3 reads CASSTGVNTEAFF. CDR3 sequence (DNA): TGTGCCAGCTCGACAGGGGTAAACACTGAAGCTTTCTTT.

The V call is TRBV28, the J call TRBJ2-1; no definite D call. V gave up 1 base and J gave up 7 bases, with 5 bases separating them. Germline CDR1 reads MDHEN; CDR2 reads SYDVKM. This CDR3 comprises 12 residues. The CDR3, as DNA: TGTGCCAGCAGTTTATTTGAGAATGAGCAGTTCTTC. This encodes CASSLFENEQFF. Together with reference TRBV28 and TRBJ2-1, the CDR3 gives the full variable domain: DVKVTQSSRYLVKRTGEKVFLECVQDMDHENMFWYRQDPGLGLRLIYFSYDVKMKEKGDIPEGYSVSREKKERFSLILESASTNQTSMYLCASSLFENEQFFGPGTRLTVL.

The chain employs TRBV4-1 and TRBJ1-4; D may be TRBD1 (6 bases). The CDR3 covers 17 residues. V was clipped by 2 bases and J by 1 base, with 14 bases between them. The germline V gene encodes CDR1 MGHRA and CDR2 YSYEKL. The CDR3 loop is CASSQPGAARTNEKLFF. Here the CDR3 DNA reads TGCGCCAGCAGCCAACCGGGGGCCGCGAGAACTAATGAAAAACTGTTTTTT.

The CDR3 loop is CASSTDRRTNEKLFF. The CDR3 DNA follows: TGTGCCAGCAGCACAGACAGGAGGACTAATGAAAAACTGTTTTTT. The genes are TRBV5-4 and TRBJ1-4; D might be TRBD1 (6 bases). The CDR3 sequence is 15 residues long. Germline CDR1 SGHNT, CDR2 YYREEE (reference sequence). Trimming left V 4 bases short and J 2 bases short, with 12 bases between. Filled out from reference TRBV5-4 and TRBJ1-4, the complete variable domain reads ETGVTQSPTHLIKTRGQQVTLRCSSQSGHNTVSWYQQALGQGPQFIFQYYREEENGRGNFPPRFSGLQFPNYSSELNVNALELDDSALYLCASSTDRRTNEKLFFGSGTQLSVL.

The V call is TRBV4-2, the J call TRBJ1-1; D is ambiguous. Per germline, CDR1 LGHNA and CDR2 YNFKEQ. Trimming stripped 5 bases from V and 0 bases from J, with 16 bases between. This CDR3 has 16 residues. CDR3 sequence: CASSYGKGGLNTEAFF. CDR3 DNA sequence: TGTGCCAGCAGCTATGGGAAGGGAGGTTTGAACACTGAAGCTTTCTTT.

The chain recombines TRBV28 with TRBJ2-7, with D possibly matching TRBD2 (6 bases). V was shortened by 4 bases and J by 3 bases, with 13 bases between the two germline ends. This CDR3 has 14 residues. CDR1 is MDHEN, CDR2 SYDVKM, per germline. The CDR3 is CASSYWTIYYEQYF. The CDR3 region has the DNA TGTGCCAGCAGTTACTGGACTATCTACTACGAGCAGTACTTC.

This chain's CDR3 is CASSTRGQGTEAFF. CDR3 DNA: TGTGCCAGCAGCACGAGGGGACAGGGCACTGAAGCTTTCTTT. This chain uses TRBV5-4 with TRBJ1-1; 9 bases are shared with TRBD1. The germline CDR1 and CDR2 sequences are SGHNT and YYREEE (reference sequence). This CDR3 comprises 14 residues. V trimming: 4 bases; J trimming: 4 bases; junction bases outside the gene matches: 5. The variable domain in full, completed from reference TRBV5-4 and TRBJ1-1, reads ETGVTQSPTHLIKTRGQQVTLRCSSQSGHNTVSWYQQALGQGPQFIFQYYREEENGRGNFPPRFSGLQFPNYSSELNVNALELDDSALYLCASSTRGQGTEAFFGQGTRLTVV.

This clone was counted a few times. The chain carries TRBV4-1 and TRBJ2-4; TRBD2 matches at 8 bases. V was pared by 4 bases and J by 1 base, with 6 bases of the junction left unmatched. Germline V lookup: CDR1 MGHRA, CDR2 YSYEKL. The CDR3 covers 16 residues. CDR3 loop: CASSPPGGAAKNIQYF. CDR3 DNA: TGCGCCAGCAGCCCGCCGGGGGGGGCCGCCAAAAACATTCAGTACTTC.

This clone was picked up a small number of times. The rearrangement links TRBV7-3 to TRBJ2-1, with TRBD2 identical over 7 bases. Germline trimming cut 5 bases from V and 8 bases from J; bases unmatched to any gene: 6. Germline values: CDR1 SGHTA, CDR2 FQGTGA. The CDR3 has 13 amino acids. The CDR3 loop is CASSKTSVHEQFF. CDR3 DNA sequence: TGTGCCAGCAGCAAAACTAGCGTCCATGAGCAGTTCTTC.

There are a few counts of this clone. This chain joins TRBV6-5 and TRBJ1-2; 9 bases fit TRBD1. Looked up from germline, CDR1 is MNHEY and CDR2 is SVGAGI. The CDR3 length is 13 residues. V gave up 9 bases and J gave up 8 bases; unmatched junction bases: 10. CDR3 sequence reads: CASRRDRVGGYTF. The CDR3 DNA is TGTGCCAGTCGGAGGGACAGGGTAGGAGGCTACACCTTC.

This clone was observed a few times. V is TRBV9 and J is TRBJ2-3; a weak D match, TRBD1 (6 bases). This CDR3 comprises 16 residues. Per germline, CDR1 SGDLS and CDR2 YYNGEE. The V gene lost 3 bases and the J gene lost 2 bases, with 16 bases spanning the gap. CDR3 DNA: TGTGCCAGCAGCGACCGCCTGGGGGCCCTCACAGATACGCAGTATTTT. Residues: CASSDRLGALTDTQYF.

This clone was picked up a small number of times. V usage is TRBV19 and J usage is TRBJ2-1; 7 nucleotides agree with TRBD2. The germline CDR1 and CDR2 sequences are LNHDA and SQIVND (reference sequence). The CDR3 contains 14 residues. The V and J ends lost 8 bases and 7 bases, in that order; junction bases with no gene match: 11. CDR3 amino acids: CASGGLPVKNEQFF. In DNA form, the CDR3 reads TGTGCCAGTGGGGGACTACCCGTGAAGAATGAGCAGTTCTTC.